Listed below are T cell receptor beta chains from one sample, sequenced in a study of response to subunit inactivated influenza vaccine. TCRdb re-analysed the RT-PCR reads in MiXCR, keeping a single row per CDR3 protein. The sample shows hundreds of thousands of distinct CDR3 sequences, about 11% of them seen only once. The same data also went into a second study, on T cells expressing NK-cell markers.

Sequenced here: PBMCs from blood, sampled on the day of vaccination. The receptor source for this set is a middle-aged man who received an inactivated influenza vaccine. Each CDR3 is given with its conserved first and last residue.

j_gene: TRBJ2-1; v_gene: TRBV19; CDR3aa: CASSISRASLYEQFF
j_gene: TRBJ2-1; v_gene: TRBV2; CDR3aa: CASRENNEQFF
j_gene: TRBJ2-1; v_gene: TRBV5-1; CDR3aa: CASSDGILHGGNEQFF
j_gene: TRBJ2-5; v_gene: TRBV7-8; CDR3aa: CASSLVTSSETQYF
j_gene: TRBJ2-7; v_gene: TRBV7-9; CDR3aa: CASSEIADTNYEQYF
j_gene: TRBJ2-2; v_gene: TRBV23-1; CDR3aa: CASDKGATGELFF
j_gene: TRBJ1-3; v_gene: TRBV5-6; CDR3aa: CASSLRANSGNTIYF
j_gene: TRBJ2-1; v_gene: TRBV4-3; CDR3aa: CASSHQLLAGAYNEQFF
j_gene: TRBJ2-5; v_gene: TRBV2; CDR3aa: CASSATSGGTGTQYF
j_gene: TRBJ2-6; v_gene: TRBV5-6; CDR3aa: CASTYQPTGLISGANVLTF
j_gene: TRBJ1-6; v_gene: TRBV6-1; CDR3aa: CASSAFIRSSPLHF
j_gene: TRBJ2-7; v_gene: TRBV12-3/TRBV12-4; CDR3aa: CASKPGELRGEQYF
j_gene: TRBJ1-5; v_gene: TRBV2; CDR3aa: CASSAGQFNQPQHF
j_gene: TRBJ1-4; v_gene: TRBV24-1; CDR3aa: CATSDSTVNEKLFF
j_gene: TRBJ2-1; v_gene: TRBV20-1; CDR3aa: CSARDRGINEQFF
j_gene: TRBJ2-3; v_gene: TRBV2; CDR3aa: CASEMLAGRGDTQYF
j_gene: TRBJ1-2; v_gene: TRBV7-9; CDR3aa: CASSPLAGKEANYGYTF
j_gene: TRBJ2-4; v_gene: TRBV12-3/TRBV12-4; CDR3aa: CASRQAGGLAKNIQYF
j_gene: TRBJ2-2; v_gene: TRBV5-1; CDR3aa: CASSLTSSGELFF
j_gene: TRBJ2-1; v_gene: TRBV4-2; CDR3aa: CASSLPSGRESPIYEQFF
j_gene: TRBJ2-3; v_gene: TRBV12-3/TRBV12-4; CDR3aa: CASSYNPRVGDTQYF
j_gene: TRBJ2-2; v_gene: TRBV5-1; CDR3aa: CASSLDTANTGELFF
j_gene: TRBJ1-1; v_gene: TRBV20-1; CDR3aa: CSAVNTEAFF
j_gene: TRBJ2-7; v_gene: TRBV10-2; CDR3aa: CASSESIQGALDEQYF
j_gene: TRBJ2-7; v_gene: TRBV2; CDR3aa: CASSERAGFSYEQYF
j_gene: TRBJ2-1; v_gene: TRBV6-2/TRBV6-3; CDR3aa: CASRGTGVGDEQFF
j_gene: TRBJ2-7; v_gene: TRBV4-1; CDR3aa: CASSRETGGYEQYF
j_gene: TRBJ1-5; v_gene: TRBV20-1; CDR3aa: CSASYLGNSNQPQHF
j_gene: TRBJ2-3; v_gene: TRBV11-2; CDR3aa: CASSYPSGEVDTQYF
j_gene: TRBJ2-1; v_gene: TRBV29-1; CDR3aa: CSVGLGTGINEQFF
j_gene: TRBJ2-5; v_gene: TRBV25-1; CDR3aa: CASRGVKTQYF
j_gene: TRBJ2-3; v_gene: TRBV28; CDR3aa: CASSIGTGLSTDTQYF
j_gene: TRBJ2-1; v_gene: TRBV6-2/TRBV6-3; CDR3aa: CASSTPGQGVAEQFF
j_gene: TRBJ2-1; v_gene: TRBV4-3; CDR3aa: CASSQDLPSYNEQFF
j_gene: TRBJ2-7; v_gene: TRBV6-2/TRBV6-3; CDR3aa: CASSWIPGTGNYEQYF